These T cell receptor beta chains were read from a single sample in a study of blood T cell repertoires in COVID-19. Measured with immunoSEQ multiplex PCR; TCRdb has only the in-frame clones, and not every one. The table records roughly 500,000 clones, about 88% of them present only once. Input material: peripheral blood. These receptors were collected from a man aged 18 to 29 with COVID-19, enrolled during active disease. Both conserved end residues are part of each CDR3. The D gene is left open where the match is weak. Where a row states a size, it is once, few, many or the class of an expanded clone; other rows omit it.

TRBD1,TRBJ1-4,TRBV6-5,.,TGTGCCAGCAGTAGGCACAGGGGAGAGGAAAAACTGTTTTTT,CASSRHRGEEKLFF
.,TRBJ2-7,TRBV14,.,TGTGCCAGCAGCCAAGATACAGGATCCGAGCAGTACTTC,CASSQDTGSEQYF
.,TRBJ2-5,TRBV5-6,.,TGTGCCAGCAGCTGGGGAGTGGGAGCAAGCCAAGAGACCCAGTACTTC,CASSWGVGASQETQYF
.,TRBJ1-2,TRBV6-1,.,TGTGCCAGCAGTGAGCGGGTAGAGTTCTATGGCTACACCTTC,CASSERVEFYGYTF
.,TRBJ1-2,TRBV2,.,TGTGCCAGCAGTGAAGGTCAGGGATATGGCTACACCTTC,CASSEGQGYGYTF
TRBD1,TRBJ1-1,TRBV18,.,TGTGCCAGCTCACCGGACAGGGCCGCTGAAGCTTTCTTT,CASSPDRAAEAFF
.,TRBJ2-5,TRBV5-4,.,TGTGCCAGCAGCCTATCGAAGCAAGAGACCCAGTACTTC,CASSLSKQETQYF
TRBD2,TRBJ2-5,TRBV7-2,.,TGTGCCAGCAGCTTAGCGGGGGGTGCTAGCGGGCAAGAGACCCAGTACTTC,CASSLAGGASGQETQYF
.,TRBJ2-1,TRBV6-6,few,TGTGCCAGCAGTTACTCGCGAGTGTACAATGAGCAGTTCTTC,CASSYSRVYNEQFF
TRBD1,TRBJ2-2,TRBV19,.,TGTGCCAGTAGTGCTAGGTCAGGGGGCGGTCTGTTTTTT,CASSARSGGGLFF
.,TRBJ1-2,TRBV7-8,.,TGTGCCAGCAGAGGTTCAGGTCCGGGAGGCTACACCTTC,CASRGSGPGGYTF
.,TRBJ1-3,TRBV7-8,.,TGTGCCAGCAGCTTAGTCGGGGGACCTGGAAACACCATATATTTT,CASSLVGGPGNTIYF
TRBD2,TRBJ2-1,TRBV19,.,TGTGCCAGTAGTATCGGCGGGGGCTCCTACAATGAGCAGTTCTTC,CASSIGGGSYNEQFF
.,TRBJ2-7,TRBV5-1,once,TGCGCCAGCAGCTTGGAACAGCCGAACGAGCAGTACTTC,CASSLEQPNEQYF
TRBD2,TRBJ2-1,TRBV19,once,TGTGCCAGTAGTATTACTCGGGAGGCGTATGAGCAGTTCTTC,CASSITREAYEQFF
TRBD1,TRBJ1-5,TRBV11-2,.,TGTGCCAGCAGCGACGGGACAGGGGCAAATCAGCCCCAGCATTTT,CASSDGTGANQPQHF
.,TRBJ1-5,TRBV12-5,once,TGTGCTAGTGGTTTGACCACAGGGTCCAATCAGCCCCAGCATTTT,CASGLTTGSNQPQHF
TRBD2,TRBJ2-7,TRBV7-8,.,TGTGCCAGCAGCTTAGCACCGGGACTAGCGGGAGGGGGGACCTACGAGCAGTACTTC,CASSLAPGLAGGGTYEQYF
TRBD1,TRBJ2-7,TRBV6-5,.,TGTGCCAGCCGCCGGACAGGGTTATCCTACGAGCAGTACTTC,CASRRTGLSYEQYF
TRBD1,TRBJ2-3,TRBV5-8,.,TGTGCCAGCAGCTTAGGGTACGGGACAGGGATCCCAGATACGCAGTATTTT,CASSLGYGTGIPDTQYF
.,TRBJ1-1,TRBV3-1/TRBV3-2,few,TGTGCCAGCAGCCAAGCAAACACTGAAGCTTTCTTT,CASSQANTEAFF
TRBD1,TRBJ1-2,TRBV19,.,TGTGCCAGTAGCATCTCACGGACAGGGCGGATTAACTATGGCTACACCTTC,CASSISRTGRINYGYTF
.,TRBJ1-1,TRBV6-4,once,TGTGCCTGGCAGATGGGGGGGCGGACTGAAGCTTTCTTT,CAWQMGGRTEAFF
.,TRBJ1-3,TRBV2,few,TGTGCCAGCTATACTCCGGACAGTTACTCTGGAAACACCATATATTTT,CASYTPDSYSGNTIYF
.,TRBJ2-1,TRBV7-9,.,TGTGCCAGCAGCTTATCTAGAAGCTCCTACAATGAGCAGTTCTTC,CASSLSRSSYNEQFF
TRBD1,TRBJ2-3,TRBV6-5,few,TGTGCCAGCAGCCCACCGGGACAGGGTCAGCATACGCAGTATTTT,CASSPPGQGQHTQYF
.,TRBJ1-6,TRBV19,.,TGTGCCAGTAGTAACAGGGAGTATAATTCACCCCTCCACTTT,CASSNREYNSPLHF
.,TRBJ1-5,TRBV18,.,TGTGCCAGCTCCGACAGCCGCAATCAGCCCCAGCATTTT,CASSDSRNQPQHF
.,TRBJ2-7,TRBV7-5,.,TGTGTCAGAAGCTTTAGCGGGATGTCGCCCGACCCGGTCGGCAACAAGCAGTACTTC,CVRSFSGMSPDPVGNKQYF
TRBD1,TRBJ1-2,TRBV6-1,.,TGTGCCAGCAGTGAAGCGCAGGGGGTCGGAGGCTACACCTTC,CASSEAQGVGGYTF
.,TRBJ1-2,TRBV27,.,TGTGCCAGCAGTTTATCGAGGGACTATGGCTACACCTTC,CASSLSRDYGYTF
.,TRBJ2-5,TRBV2,.,TGTGCCAGCAGTAAACAGGGTCGAGGGGGTCAAGAGACCCAGTACTTC,CASSKQGRGGQETQYF
.,TRBJ1-1,TRBV27,.,TGTGCCAGCAACCAGGGGCCGAACACTGAAGCTTTCTTT,CASNQGPNTEAFF
.,TRBJ1-4,TRBV25-1,.,TGTGCCAGCAGTGAAAACATTCCTAATGAAAAACTGTTTTTT,CASSENIPNEKLFF
TRBD1,TRBJ1-5,TRBV13,.,TGTGCCAGCAGCTTTCGACAGGGTGATCAGCCCCAGCATTTT,CASSFRQGDQPQHF
TRBD1,TRBJ2-1,TRBV6-2/TRBV6-3,.,TGTGCCAGCAGTTCTGGGACAGGGGATTACAATGAGCAGTTCTTC,CASSSGTGDYNEQFF
TRBD2,TRBJ2-1,TRBV10-3,.,TGTGCCACTTATAGCGGGGGGGCCAGCAATGAGCAGTTCTTC,CATYSGGASNEQFF
.,TRBJ1-2,TRBV10-2,.,TGCGCCAGCAGTGAGTCGAGTACGGGTTTTAGTGGCTATGGCTACACCTTC,CASSESSTGFSGYGYTF
TRBD2,TRBJ2-7,TRBV10-1,.,TGCGCCAGCAGTAAGACTAGCGGTGTCTACGAGCAGTACTTC,CASSKTSGVYEQYF
TRBD1,TRBJ1-1,TRBV5-1,.,TGCGCCAGCAGCACAGGGGGCTGGACTGAAGCTTTCTTT,CASSTGGWTEAFF
TRBD1,TRBJ1-1,TRBV3-1/TRBV3-2,.,TGTGCCAGCAGCCAGGGACAGGGGAGGACTGAAGCTTTCTTT,CASSQGQGRTEAFF
TRBD2,TRBJ2-2,TRBV11-2,.,TGTGCCAGCAGCTCTAGCGGGAGGCCCACCGGGGAGCTGTTTTTT,CASSSSGRPTGELFF
.,TRBJ2-7,TRBV15,.,TGTGCCACCAGCGTTGGGAGGGGGGCGGCCTCTGACGAGCAGTACTTC,CATSVGRGAASDEQYF
TRBD2,TRBJ2-7,TRBV11-3,.,TGTGCCAGCAGCCCCAATCACCAGGGACTAGCGGGATTCTCCTACGAGCAGTACTTC,CASSPNHQGLAGFSYEQYF
.,TRBJ2-1,TRBV2,.,TGTGCCAGCAGGGAACGGGAGCAGTTCTTC,CASREREQFF
TRBD1,TRBJ1-5,TRBV29-1,.,TGCAGCGTTGTACTCGGGACAGGGTTCCAGCCCCAGCATTTT,CSVVLGTGFQPQHF
.,TRBJ1-5,TRBV19,.,TGTGCCAGTAGTGCAAGGGACATCTGGCCCCAGCATTTT,CASSARDIWPQHF
.,TRBJ1-6,TRBV5-5,.,TGTGCCAGCAGCTCCTACAGGGAATCACCCCTCCACTTT,CASSSYRESPLHF
.,TRBJ2-7,TRBV11-2,.,TGTGCCAGCAGCTCCGAGAGGTTGAGTTACGAGCAGTACTTC,CASSSERLSYEQYF
TRBD1,TRBJ1-2,TRBV5-1,.,TGCGCCAGCGCGGGACAGTTTGCTTATAACTATGGCTACACCTTC,CASAGQFAYNYGYTF
.,TRBJ2-1,TRBV19,once,TGTGCCAGTACGTCCAGGGGCTCCCTTGGCAATGAGCAGTTCTTC,CASTSRGSLGNEQFF